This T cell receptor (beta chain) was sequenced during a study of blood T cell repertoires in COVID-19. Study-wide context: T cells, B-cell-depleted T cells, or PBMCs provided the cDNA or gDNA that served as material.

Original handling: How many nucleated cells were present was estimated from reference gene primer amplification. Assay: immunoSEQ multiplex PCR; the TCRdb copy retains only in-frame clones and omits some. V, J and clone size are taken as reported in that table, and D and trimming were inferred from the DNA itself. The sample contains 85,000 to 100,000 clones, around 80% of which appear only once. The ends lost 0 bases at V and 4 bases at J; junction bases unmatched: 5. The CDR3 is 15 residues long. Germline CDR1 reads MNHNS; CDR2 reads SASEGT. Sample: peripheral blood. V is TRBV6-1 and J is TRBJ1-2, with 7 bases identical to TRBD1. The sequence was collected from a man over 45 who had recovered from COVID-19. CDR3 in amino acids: CASSEAPGGIYGYTF. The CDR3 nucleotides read TGTGCCAGCAGTGAAGCCCCAGGGGGGATCTATGGCTACACCTTC.